The T cell receptor (beta chain) under discussion was sequenced for a study of OX40 agonist ivuxolimab in advanced cancers. Study as a whole: Those treated in dose escalation had hepatocellular carcinoma, melanoma, renal cell cancer or head and neck cancer. Study-level findings and limits: Partial responders receiving 0.1-3.0 mg/kg showed among the lowest clonal expansion.

A word on this clone: Its antigen is unidentified.

The repertoire was sequenced with immunoSEQ multiplex PCR; TCRdb's copy has only in-frame clones and lacks some. The sample has 60,000 to 100,000 clones; 87% are singletons. The clonotype originates from an adult with an advanced solid tumor such as melanoma, head and neck, liver or kidney cancer. The specimen was CD4+ or CD8+ T cells sorted from blood, collected in a trial of the OX40 agonist ivuxolimab.

The CDR3 region is CASSLTPDSGLGGYTF. CDR3 DNA: TGTGCCAGCAGCCTAACCCCGGACTCGGGCCTGGGTGGCTACACCTTC. The chain recombines TRBV11-2 with TRBJ1-2; D gene unclear. Trimming removed 5 bases at V and 7 bases at J, with 23 bases between. This CDR3 region has 16 residues. Germline V gene sequence: CDR1 SGHAT, CDR2 FQNNGV.